The source of this T cell receptor beta chain is a study of blood T cell repertoires in COVID-19. Study-level information: Donors in the United States, Italy and Spain gave samples during acute or convalescent COVID-19.

The CDR3 extends over 16 amino acids. J gave up 1 base and V 0 bases, and 4 bases lay outside the gene matches. The germline V gene has CDR1 SGHRS and CDR2 YFSETQ. Original processing notes: Reference gene primer amplification in the assay estimated nucleated cell counts. Libraries were prepared by immunoSEQ multiplex PCR; TCRdb keeps only in-frame clonotypes and omits some of them. The V and J calls and clone size come from that table; D and trimming were worked out from the DNA. This sample has 150,000 to 200,000 clones; about 74% occur once, and the top ten carry 3%. The V call is TRBV5-1, the J call TRBJ1-1, with TRBD1 matching 9 bases. Sequencing was performed on peripheral blood. The source of this sequence is an elderly woman with acute or convalescent COVID-19. The CDR3 DNA follows: TGCGCCAGCAGCTTGGCCCCACAGGGGGCGAACACTGAAGCTTTCTTT. It specifies CASSLAPQGANTEAFF.